What follows are 28 T cell receptor beta chains derived from one specimen sequenced in a study of blood T cell repertoires in COVID-19. Sequenced by immunoSEQ multiplex PCR; TCRdb stores in-frame clones only, minus some. The sample carries approximately 210,000 clones, over 75% recorded once. Sample: peripheral blood. These receptors all stem from a woman between 35 and 50 years old with acute or convalescent COVID-19.

As concerns this clone: Other nucleotide sequences in the sample specify the same CDR3. The chain uses TRBV5-8 and TRBJ1-1; TRBD1 matches at 10 bases. CDR3 length: 15 residues. V lost 5 bases to trimming and J lost 3 bases; unmatched junction nucleotides: 7. Germline CDR1 SGHTS, CDR2 YDEGEE. The CDR3 is CASRLGQGGHTEAFF. CDR3 nucleotide sequence: TGTGCCAGCAGACTCGGACAGGGGGGTCACACTGAAGCTTTCTTT.

The chain is built from TRBV3-1 (or the pseudogene TRBV3-2) and TRBJ2-7, with D possibly being TRBD1 (7 bases). V lost 3 bases and J 7 bases, leaving 13 bases between the germline ends. This CDR3 region has 13 residues. Germline lookup yields CDR1 LGHDT and CDR2 YNNKEL (reference sequence). The DNA for the CDR3 is TGTGCCAGCAGCCAGGAGGGGGCAGGGGAGCAGTACGTC. It translates to CASSQEGAGEQYV.

V usage is TRBV19 and J usage is TRBJ1-5; D is possibly TRBD1 (5 bases). Germline loops: CDR1 LNHDA, CDR2 SQIVND (reference sequence). This CDR3 spans 14 amino acids. Trimming removed 4 bases from V and 2 bases from J, with 9 bases in between. CDR3 DNA: TGTGCCAGTAGTACGACAGCCGGCAATCAGCCCCAGCATTTT. Translating it yields CASSTTAGNQPQHF.

The genes are TRBV5-6 and TRBJ1-2, with 9 nucleotides matching TRBD1. Germline V gene lookup returns CDR1 SGHDT and CDR2 YYEEEE. V shed 5 bases and J 12 bases; nucleotides not matched to a gene: 8. The length of the CDR3 is 12 residues. The CDR3 nucleotides read TGTGCCAGCAGGGGGACAGGGACAGAACACACCTTC. Its protein is CASRGTGTEHTF.

V and J are TRBV7-9 and TRBJ1-1, with D perhaps matching TRBD1 (6 bases). The CDR3 is 14 residues long. Germline-derived CDR1 and CDR2 are SEHNR and FQNEAQ (reference sequence). V lost 7 bases to trimming and J lost 1 base, with 13 bases between them. CDR3 sequence reads: CASTPQGSNTEAFF. As DNA, the CDR3 is TGTGCCAGCACCCCACAGGGATCGAACACTGAAGCTTTCTTT.

The J gene is TRBJ2-3, the V gene TRBV10-3, with 15 nucleotides matching TRBD2. This CDR3 has 16 residues. The V gene end was trimmed by 9 bases and the J gene end by 1 base; junction bases not matched to a gene: 5. Per the germline V gene, CDR1 is ENHRY and CDR2 is SYGVKD. The CDR3 nucleotides are TGTGCCATAGGACTAGCGGGGGGGCAAGGCACAGATACGCAGTATTTT. Encoded protein: CAIGLAGGQGTDTQYF.

The chain couples TRBV10-3 to TRBJ1-6, with 9 bases matching TRBD1. CDR1 and CDR2 (germline): ENHRY, SYGVKD. V shed 6 bases, J shed 9 bases, and the junction held 12 bases outside the gene matches. The CDR3 runs to 16 residues. This chain's CDR3 is CAISRQGVSPSSPLHF. The CDR3 DNA sequence: TGTGCCATCAGCCGACAGGGGGTGAGCCCTAGTTCACCCCTCCACTTT.

The V gene is TRBV5-4, the J gene TRBJ2-3, with 7 bases that match TRBD2. Germline trimming cut 0 bases from V and 5 bases from J; bases unmatched to any gene: 9. Germline CDR1 is SGHNT and CDR2 is YYREEE (reference sequence). This CDR3 spans 16 amino acids. The CDR3 loop reads CASSLGRGTYLDTQYF. Written as DNA, the CDR3 is TGTGCCAGCAGCTTGGGGCGGGGGACCTATTTAGATACGCAGTATTTT.

This sequence joins TRBV6-5 and TRBJ2-2; TRBD1 might be the D (5 bases). The germline V and J ends were trimmed by 6 bases and 7 bases, with 18 bases remaining between them. The CDR3 totals 15 residues. CDR1 and CDR2 from the germline V gene are MNHEY and SVGAGI. This CDR3 reads CASSRSRGGDGELFF. The DNA for the CDR3 is TGTGCCAGCAGCCGTTCTAGGGGTGGGGACGGGGAGCTGTTTTTT.

In this sample, this clone turned up once. The chain is built from TRBV24-1 and TRBJ1-6, with D maybe TRBD1 (6 bases). CDR3 size: 12 residues. Between the trimmed V and J ends, which lost 7 bases and 14 bases, there was a span of 14 bases. Germline assignment: CDR1 KGHDR and CDR2 SFDVKD. The CDR3 here is CATSRSGETLHF. The CDR3 bases are TGTGCCACCAGCAGATCAGGGGAGACCCTCCACTTT.

This sequence joins TRBV25-1 and TRBJ1-2; no firm D call. Trimming took 5 bases from V and 4 from J, leaving 14 bases between them. The germline V gene has CDR1 MGHDK and CDR2 SYGVNS. This CDR3 is 14 amino acids long. As DNA, the CDR3 is TGTGCCAGCAGTCAAACGGAGTATAGCTATGGCTACACCTTC. It specifies CASSQTEYSYGYTF.

The rearrangement uses TRBV6-1 and TRBJ2-7, with D tentatively TRBD1 (6 bases). The CDR3 length is 13 residues. Trimming shortened V by 2 bases and J by 11 bases, and 16 bases separated the two germline ends. Germline CDR1 MNHNS, CDR2 SASEGT. In nucleotides, the CDR3 is TGTGCCAGCAGTGAATTCACAGGGAAAGTTAAGTACGTC. It encodes CASSEFTGKVKYV.

The rearrangement joins TRBV5-4 to TRBJ1-2; unclear D gene. Germline CDR1 is SGHNT and CDR2 is YYREEE (reference sequence). The CDR3 totals 15 residues. V gave up 4 bases and J gave up 4 bases, with 17 bases separating them. The DNA of the CDR3 is TGTGCCAGCAGCGGGCAGGCTTCTGAGTCCTATGGCTACACCTTC. It codes for CASSGQASESYGYTF.

The J gene is TRBJ2-2, the V gene TRBV13; 7 nucleotides agree with TRBD2. Germline V lookup: CDR1 PRHDT, CDR2 FYEKMQ (reference sequence). V was pared by 5 bases and J by 3 bases, with 9 bases of the junction left unmatched. The CDR3 sequence is 16 residues long. The CDR3 DNA reads TGTGCCAGCAGCCCCCAGCGGGGTAAGGACACCGGGGAGCTGTTTTTT. This gives the protein CASSPQRGKDTGELFF. Variable domain in full (rest from reference TRBV13 and TRBJ2-2): AAGVIQSPRHLIKEKRETATLKCYPIPRHDTVYWYQQGPGQDPQFLISFYEKMQSDKGSIPDRFSAQQFSDYHSELNMSSLELGDSALYFCASSPQRGKDTGELFFGEGSRLTVL.

The V and J genes are TRBV6-1 and TRBJ1-3, with D possibly being TRBD1 (5 bases). The germline V and J ends were trimmed by 3 bases and 3 bases, with 12 bases remaining between them. Germline assignment: CDR1 MNHNS and CDR2 SASEGT. The CDR3 runs 15 residues. In nucleotides, the CDR3 is TGTGCCAGCAGTGACCTAAGGGGCGTTGGAAACACCATATATTTT. It encodes CASSDLRGVGNTIYF.

The sample holds many counts of this clone. The genes are TRBV12-3 or TRBV12-4 and TRBJ1-5; D call uncertain. This CDR3 contains 12 residues. Trimming took 3 bases from V and 7 from J, leaving 7 bases between them. The CDR3: CASSFYGQPQHF. The CDR3 DNA follows: TGTGCCAGCAGTTTTTACGGGCAGCCCCAGCATTTT.

The V and J genes are TRBV7-6 and TRBJ2-3, with D unresolved. The CDR3 sequence is 14 residues long. V lost 1 base and J 5 bases, leaving 10 bases between the germline ends. Germline V gene sequence: CDR1 SGHVS, CDR2 FNYEAQ. CDR3 region: CASSLDPAEDTQYF. DNA of the CDR3: TGTGCCAGCAGCTTAGATCCGGCGGAAGATACGCAGTATTTT.

The V and J genes are TRBV3-1 (or the pseudogene TRBV3-2) and TRBJ2-7; 9 nucleotides align to TRBD1. The CDR3 sequence is 17 residues long. Germline V gives CDR1 LGHDT, CDR2 YNNKEL (reference sequence). V lost 4 bases to trimming and J lost 3 bases; unmatched junction nucleotides: 13. The CDR3 region is CASSRDREDPFRYEQYV. CDR3 sequence (DNA): TGTGCCAGCAGCCGGGACAGGGAGGACCCTTTTCGCTACGAGCAGTACGTC.

In DNA, the CDR3 is TGTGCCAGCAGCTTATACGGGATGCCCAACTATGGCTACACCTTC. Residues: CASSLYGMPNYGYTF. The rearrangement links TRBV7-9 to TRBJ1-2; D gene uncertain. Trimming removed 2 bases at V and 2 bases at J, with 12 bases between. The CDR3 length is 15 residues. CDR1 SEHNR and CDR2 FQNEAQ come from the germline V gene (reference sequence). Filled out from reference TRBV7-9 and TRBJ1-2, the complete variable domain reads DTGVSQNPRHKITKRGQNVTFRCDPISEHNRLYWYRQTLGQGPEFLTYFQNEAQLEKSRLLSDRFSAERPKGSFSTLEIQRTEQGDSAMYLCASSLYGMPNYGYTFGSGTRLTVV.

The chain carries TRBV6-6 and TRBJ1-2, with 10 bases that match TRBD1. V trimming: 0 bases; J trimming: 7 bases; junction bases outside the gene matches: 2. The CDR3 is 14 residues long. Germline V CDR1 and CDR2: MNHNY, SVGAGI (reference sequence). In DNA, the CDR3 is TGTGCCAGCAGTTACTCAGGGGACAGGGGTGGCTACACCTTC. This translates into CASSYSGDRGGYTF.

The chain employs TRBV13 and TRBJ1-4, with TRBD1 identical over 9 bases. CDR1 is PRHDT, CDR2 FYEKMQ, per germline (reference sequence). The CDR3 runs to 17 residues. The junction had 9 bases not matched to a gene; V was cut back by 5 bases and J by 2 bases. This CDR3 is CASSTRTGDETNEKLFF. DNA for the CDR3: TGTGCCAGCAGCACGCGGACAGGGGACGAGACTAATGAAAAACTGTTTTTT.

The chain recombines TRBV19 with TRBJ2-1, with TRBD1 as a possible D gene (6 bases). The CDR3 totals 16 residues. The germline V and J ends were trimmed by 4 bases and 3 bases, with 16 bases remaining between them. CDR1 is LNHDA, CDR2 SQIVND, per germline (reference sequence). The CDR3 protein is CASSTPYRDRYNEQFF. The DNA for the CDR3 is TGTGCCAGTAGTACTCCTTACAGGGATCGCTACAATGAGCAGTTCTTC.

The rearrangement uses TRBV2 and TRBJ1-2; D may be TRBD1 (5 bases). The CDR3 spans 16 residues. CDR1 is SNHLY and CDR2 is FYNNEI in the germline V gene. Trimming shortened V by 1 base and J by 2 bases, and 14 bases separated the two germline ends. The CDR3: CASSEGLGGVNYGYTF. CDR3 nucleotides: TGTGCCAGCAGTGAAGGTCTCGGGGGAGTAAACTATGGCTACACCTTC.

The V and J genes are TRBV6-5 and TRBJ1-1; D perhaps matches TRBD1 (5 bases). The CDR3 loop spans 15 amino acids. V lost 4 bases and J 4 bases, leaving 16 bases between the germline ends. Germline V gene lookup returns CDR1 MNHEY and CDR2 SVGAGI. The CDR3 nucleotides read TGTGCCAGCAGTTTCCAGGGTTCGACGGCCACTGAAGCTTTCTTT. Amino acid sequence: CASSFQGSTATEAFF.

This clone was counted a few times. The CDR3 spells CASSVPAHRGLGSNQPQHF. CDR3 bases: TGTGCCAGCAGTGTCCCGGCGCACAGGGGGCTAGGTAGCAATCAGCCCCAGCATTTT. The V call is TRBV2, the J call TRBJ1-5; 9 bases fit TRBD1. Germline V gene data show CDR1 as SNHLY and CDR2 as FYNNEI. This CDR3 spans 19 amino acids. Trimming cost V 4 bases and J 0 bases; bases outside gene matches: 13. Full variable domain (missing parts from reference TRBV2 and TRBJ1-5): EPEVTQTPSHQVTQMGQEVILRCVPISNHLYFYWYRQILGQKVEFLVSFYNNEISEKSEIFDDQFSVERPDGSNFTLKIRSTKLEDSAMYFCASSVPAHRGLGSNQPQHFGDGTRLSIL.

The rearrangement uses TRBV5-1 and TRBJ2-5; 8 positions agree with TRBD2. The CDR3 contains 20 residues. Per germline, CDR1 SGHRS and CDR2 YFSETQ. V gave up 0 bases and J gave up 4 bases; unmatched junction bases: 20. The CDR3 bases are TGCGCCAGCAGCTTGGATTTATTTTCCGGGCGGGGGGCCGAGGGAGAGACCCAGTACTTC. It codes for CASSLDLFSGRGAEGETQYF.

J is TRBJ2-7 and V is TRBV6-5; possibly TRBD1 for D (6 bases). CDR3 length: 11 amino acids. Trimming took off 5 bases at V and 8 bases at J, with 10 bases between the two ends. CDR1 MNHEY and CDR2 SVGAGI come from the germline V gene. The CDR3 protein is CASSPGTQQYV. CDR3 bases: TGTGCCAGCAGTCCCGGGACACAGCAGTACGTC.

The genes are TRBV5-1 and TRBJ1-1; TRBD1 matches at 9 bases. Germline V gene sequence: CDR1 SGHRS, CDR2 YFSETQ. The CDR3 extends over 14 amino acids. V gave up 5 bases and J gave up 3 bases; unmatched junction bases: 5. CDR3 coding DNA: TGCGCCAGCAGTTTGACAGGGGGATACACTGAAGCTTTCTTT. Its protein product is CASSLTGGYTEAFF. Looking up the rest from reference TRBV5-1 and TRBJ1-1 gives the full variable domain: KAGVTQTPRYLIKTRGQQVTLSCSPISGHRSVSWYQQTPGQGLQFLFEYFSETQRNKGNFPGRFSGRQFSNSRSEMNVSTLELGDSALYLCASSLTGGYTEAFFGQGTRLTVV.